Reported below is one T cell receptor (beta chain). This specimen belongs to a study of shared clonotypes between healthy human individuals. CD45RO-negative CD8 cells positively selected for CCR7 made up the naive population, which excluded terminally differentiated effector memory CD45RA+ cells. TCRdb's table, derived via immunoSEQ multiplex PCR, lists solely in-frame clones and lacks some. Seen here are over 2,000,000 clones, 93% observed once, and the top ten hold over 1.5%. This CDR3 has 13 residues. Trimming removed 6 bases from V and 6 bases from J, with 14 bases in between. Germline assignment: CDR1 ENHRY and CDR2 SYGVKD.

The rearrangement uses TRBV10-3 and TRBJ1-2; D possibly corresponds to TRBD1 (5 bases). Sequences were obtained from naive CD8+ T cells from PBMCs. The receptor's source is a young man in good health. Some clones in this sample may be carry-over from other donors' samples. The CDR3 sequence is CAIRKGKGDGYTF. CDR3 bases: TGTGCCATCAGGAAGGGGAAGGGTGATGGCTACACCTTC.